Listed below are T cell receptor beta chains from one sample, sequenced in a study of CD8+ T cells in alopecia areata. This table comes from immunoSEQ multiplex PCR, and its TCRdb copy is limited to in-frame clones, with some not included. The table has about 210,000 clones, less than 65% seen once. Sample: CD4+ T cells sorted from blood, taken at week 4, from a patient treated with tofacitinib. The receptors were sampled from a human donor with alopecia areata. Each CDR3 is given with its conserved first and last residue. The D gene is left open where the match is weak. Not every row has a clone size; where given, it reads once, few, many or a size class.

J: TRBJ2-7; D: TRBD1; size: .; V: TRBV5-1; DNA: TGCGCCAGCAGCTGGGACAGCATTAGCTCCTACGAGCAGTACTTC; CDR3: CASSWDSISSYEQYF
J: TRBJ2-3; D: .; size: few; V: TRBV7-9; DNA: TGTGCCAGCAGCTCCCATCTAGGCACAGATACGCAGTATTTT; CDR3: CASSSHLGTDTQYF
J: TRBJ1-6; D: TRBD1; size: .; V: TRBV4-2; DNA: TGTGCCAGCAGCCAACCACCGGGACAGTTGAATTCACCCCTCCACTTT; CDR3: CASSQPPGQLNSPLHF
J: TRBJ2-5; D: TRBD1; size: few; V: TRBV29-1; DNA: TGCAGCGTTGAAGGTCGGGACAGAGGTAGAGAGACCCAGTACTTC; CDR3: CSVEGRDRGRETQYF
J: TRBJ2-5; D: TRBD1; size: .; V: TRBV5-8; DNA: TGTGCCAGCAGCTTGGGCAGGGGGCTAAAGGAGACCCAGTACTTC; CDR3: CASSLGRGLKETQYF
J: TRBJ2-7; D: TRBD1; size: .; V: TRBV4-2; DNA: TGTGCCAGCAGCCAAGCAAAAGGGACAGGGGTCTACGAGCAGTACTTC; CDR3: CASSQAKGTGVYEQYF
J: TRBJ1-5; D: .; size: .; V: TRBV4-1; DNA: TGCGCCAGCAGCCAAGACAGCTATAGCAATCAGCCCCAGCATTTT; CDR3: CASSQDSYSNQPQHF
J: TRBJ2-1; D: TRBD1; size: .; V: TRBV7-9; DNA: TGTGCCAGCAGCATAGGGACAGCCTACAATGAGCAGTTCTTC; CDR3: CASSIGTAYNEQFF
J: TRBJ2-2; D: TRBD1; size: .; V: TRBV5-4; DNA: TGTGCCAGCAGCCGGGCGGGGACAGGGGGCCCCGGGGAGCTGTTTTTT; CDR3: CASSRAGTGGPGELFF
J: TRBJ2-3; D: .; size: .; V: TRBV5-1; DNA: TGCGCCAGCAGCTCTTCTGTGGACAGTCGTGAGTGGGATACGCAGTATTTT; CDR3: CASSSSVDSREWDTQYF
J: TRBJ1-2; D: .; size: .; V: TRBV11-2; DNA: TGTGCCAGCAGCTTAGATCGGATAGGGAGGCGCGGGGGTGGCTACACCTTC; CDR3: CASSLDRIGRRGGGYTF
J: TRBJ1-4; D: .; size: .; V: TRBV28; DNA: TGTGCCAGCGGGGGTGGGAATGAAAAACTGTTTTTT; CDR3: CASGGGNEKLFF
J: TRBJ2-7; D: TRBD2; size: once; V: TRBV4-2; DNA: TGTGCCAGCAGCCAAGCAAGCGGGGAATCCTACGAGCAGTACTTC; CDR3: CASSQASGESYEQYF
J: TRBJ2-1; D: TRBD1; size: .; V: TRBV29-1; DNA: TGCAGCGTGGGACAGGGGACCGCTGAGCAGTTCTTC; CDR3: CSVGQGTAEQFF
J: TRBJ1-5; D: .; size: .; V: TRBV7-2; DNA: TGTGCCAGCAGCTTCGTTGAGAACGTAGGTCAGCCCCAGCATTTT; CDR3: CASSFVENVGQPQHF
J: TRBJ2-7; D: TRBD1; size: .; V: TRBV18; DNA: TGTGCCAGCTCACCTGACAGGGTGAGATCGTGGCAGTACTTC; CDR3: CASSPDRVRSWQYF
J: TRBJ1-5; D: .; size: .; V: TRBV30; DNA: TGTGCCTGGAGTCCCCAGGCCAATCAGCCCCAGCATTTT; CDR3: CAWSPQANQPQHF